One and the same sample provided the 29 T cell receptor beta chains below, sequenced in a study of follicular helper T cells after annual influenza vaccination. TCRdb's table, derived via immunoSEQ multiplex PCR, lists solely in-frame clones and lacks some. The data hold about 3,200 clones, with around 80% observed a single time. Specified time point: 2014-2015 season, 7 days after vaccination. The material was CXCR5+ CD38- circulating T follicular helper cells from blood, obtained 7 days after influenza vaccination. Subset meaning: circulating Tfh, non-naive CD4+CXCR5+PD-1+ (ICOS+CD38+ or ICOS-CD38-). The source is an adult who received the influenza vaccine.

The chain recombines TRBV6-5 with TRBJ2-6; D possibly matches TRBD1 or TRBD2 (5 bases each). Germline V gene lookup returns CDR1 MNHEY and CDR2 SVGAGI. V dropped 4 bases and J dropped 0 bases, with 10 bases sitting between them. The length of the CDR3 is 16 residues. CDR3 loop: CASSFAGTSGANVLTF. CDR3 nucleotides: TGTGCCAGCAGTTTTGCAGGGACCTCTGGGGCCAACGTCCTGACTTTC.

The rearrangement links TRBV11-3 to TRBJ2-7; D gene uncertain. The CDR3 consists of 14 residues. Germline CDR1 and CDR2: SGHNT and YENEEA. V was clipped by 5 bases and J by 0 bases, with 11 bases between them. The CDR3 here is CASSPGSRSYEQYF. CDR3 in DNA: TGTGCCAGCAGCCCCGGTAGCCGCTCCTACGAGCAGTACTTC.

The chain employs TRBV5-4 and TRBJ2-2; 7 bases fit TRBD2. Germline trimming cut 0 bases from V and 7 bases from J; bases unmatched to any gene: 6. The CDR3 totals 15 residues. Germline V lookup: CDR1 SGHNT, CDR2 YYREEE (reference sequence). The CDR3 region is CASSLAAGANGELFF. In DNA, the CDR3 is TGTGCCAGCAGCTTGGCTGCGGGAGCGAACGGGGAGCTGTTTTTT.

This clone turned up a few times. This chain's CDR3 is CAISGQANQPQHF. The CDR3 coding sequence is TGTGCCATCAGTGGACAGGCCAATCAGCCCCAGCATTTT. The chain recombines TRBV10-3 with TRBJ1-5; D is perhaps TRBD1 (6 bases). CDR3 length equals 13 residues. Trimming took 4 bases from V and 3 from J, leaving 7 bases between them. The germline gives CDR1 ENHRY, CDR2 SYGVKD.

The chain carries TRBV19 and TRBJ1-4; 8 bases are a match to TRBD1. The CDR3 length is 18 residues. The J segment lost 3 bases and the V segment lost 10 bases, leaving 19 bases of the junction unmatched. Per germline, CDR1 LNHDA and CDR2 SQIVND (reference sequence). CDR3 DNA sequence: TGTGCCACCGCAAAATCAAGGACAGGGATGGTAGCTAATGAAAAACTGTTTTTT. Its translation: CATAKSRTGMVANEKLFF.

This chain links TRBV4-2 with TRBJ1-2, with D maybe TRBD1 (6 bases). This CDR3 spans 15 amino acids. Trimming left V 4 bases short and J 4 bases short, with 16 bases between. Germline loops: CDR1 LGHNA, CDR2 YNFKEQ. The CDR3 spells CASSRTSGESYGYTF. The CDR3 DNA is TGTGCCAGCAGCCGGACCTCAGGGGAAAGCTATGGCTACACCTTC.

Written as DNA, the CDR3 is TGTGCCAGTAGTATTATGATGGGCAAAGAGACCCAGTACTTC. Its translation: CASSIMMGKETQYF. The chain uses TRBV19 and TRBJ2-5; no definite D call. Germline CDR1 and CDR2: LNHDA and SQIVND (reference sequence). The CDR3 length is 14 residues. Trimming shortened V by 3 bases and J by 3 bases, and 11 bases separated the two germline ends. Drawing the rest from reference TRBV19 and TRBJ2-5, the complete variable domain is DGGITQSPKYLFRKEGQNVTLSCEQNLNHDAMYWYRQDPGQGLRLIYYSQIVNDFQKGDIAEGYSVSREKKESFPLTVTSAQKNPTAFYLCASSIMMGKETQYFGPGTRLLVL.

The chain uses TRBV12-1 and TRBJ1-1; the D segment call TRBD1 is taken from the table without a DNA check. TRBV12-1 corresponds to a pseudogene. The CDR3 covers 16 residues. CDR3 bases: TGTGCCAGCAGCTTAAGTGACACTCTCCCGCCCTCCGAAGCTTTCTTT. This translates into CASSLSDTLPPSEAFF.

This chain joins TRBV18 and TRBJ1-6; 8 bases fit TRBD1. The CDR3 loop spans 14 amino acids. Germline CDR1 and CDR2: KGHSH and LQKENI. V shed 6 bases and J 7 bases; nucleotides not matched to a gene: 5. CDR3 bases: TGTGCCAGCTCCCGGACAGGGACGAATTCACCCCTCCACTTT. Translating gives CASSRTGTNSPLHF.

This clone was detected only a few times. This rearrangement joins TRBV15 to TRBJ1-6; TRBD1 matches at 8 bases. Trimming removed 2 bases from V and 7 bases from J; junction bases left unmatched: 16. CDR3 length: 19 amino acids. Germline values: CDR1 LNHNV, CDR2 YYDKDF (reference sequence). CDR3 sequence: CATSRHKMTGAGKNSPLHF. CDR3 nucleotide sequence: TGTGCCACCAGCAGACATAAAATGACAGGGGCGGGAAAAAATTCACCCCTCCACTTT.

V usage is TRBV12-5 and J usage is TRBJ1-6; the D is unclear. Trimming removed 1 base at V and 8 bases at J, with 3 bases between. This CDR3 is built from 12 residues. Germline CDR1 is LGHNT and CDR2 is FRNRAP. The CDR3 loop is CASGLDDSPLHF. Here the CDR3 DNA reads TGTGCTAGTGGTTTGGATGATTCACCCCTCCACTTT.

The CDR3 sequence is CASSYSSHYGYTF. The CDR3, as DNA: TGTGCCAGCAGTTACTCGAGCCACTATGGCTACACCTTC. The chain is built from TRBV6-5 and TRBJ1-2; no clear D. Germline V gives CDR1 MNHEY, CDR2 SVGAGI. The CDR3 is made up of 13 amino acids. V lost 0 bases to trimming and J lost 3 bases, with 5 bases between them.

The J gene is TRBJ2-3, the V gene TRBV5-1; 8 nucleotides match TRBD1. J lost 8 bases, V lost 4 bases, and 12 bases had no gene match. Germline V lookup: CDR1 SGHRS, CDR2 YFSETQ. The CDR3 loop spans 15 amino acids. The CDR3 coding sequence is TGCGCCAGCAGCCAGAGGACAGGGTCCCCAGGTACGCAGTATTTT. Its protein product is CASSQRTGSPGTQYF.

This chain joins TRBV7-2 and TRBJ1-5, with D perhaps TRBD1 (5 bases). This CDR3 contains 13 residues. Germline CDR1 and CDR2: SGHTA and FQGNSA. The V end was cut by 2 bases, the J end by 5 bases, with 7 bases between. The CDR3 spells CASSLRGDQPQHF. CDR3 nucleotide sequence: TGTGCCAGCAGCTTAAGAGGGGATCAGCCCCAGCATTTT. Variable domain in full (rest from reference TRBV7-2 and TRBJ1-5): GAGVSQSPSNKVTEKGKDVELRCDPISGHTALYWYRQSLGQGLEFLIYFQGNSAPDKSGLPSDRFSAERTGGSVSTLTIQRTQQEDSAVYLCASSLRGDQPQHFGDGTRLSIL.

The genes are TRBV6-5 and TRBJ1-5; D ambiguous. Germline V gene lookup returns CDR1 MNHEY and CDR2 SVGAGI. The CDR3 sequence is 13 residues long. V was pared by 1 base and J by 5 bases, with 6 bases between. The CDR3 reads CASSYYWDQPQHF. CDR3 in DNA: TGTGCCAGCAGTTACTACTGGGATCAGCCCCAGCATTTT.

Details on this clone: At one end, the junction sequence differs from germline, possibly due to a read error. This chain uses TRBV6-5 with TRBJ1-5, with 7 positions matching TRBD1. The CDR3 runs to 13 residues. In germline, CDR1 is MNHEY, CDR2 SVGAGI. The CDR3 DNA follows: TGTGCCTGCAGAGGGGGCTACAATCAGCCCCAGCATTTT. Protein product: CACRGGYNQPQHF.

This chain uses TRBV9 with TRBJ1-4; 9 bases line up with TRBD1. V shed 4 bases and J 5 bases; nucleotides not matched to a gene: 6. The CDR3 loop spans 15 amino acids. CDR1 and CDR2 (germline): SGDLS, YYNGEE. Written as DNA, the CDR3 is TGTGCCAGCAGCCCCCGACAGGGGGTAAATGAAAAACTGTTTTTT. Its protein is CASSPRQGVNEKLFF.

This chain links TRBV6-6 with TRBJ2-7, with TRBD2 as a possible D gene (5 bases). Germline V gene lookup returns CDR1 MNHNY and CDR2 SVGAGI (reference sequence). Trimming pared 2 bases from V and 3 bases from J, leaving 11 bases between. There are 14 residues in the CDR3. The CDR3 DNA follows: TGTGCCAGCAGTTACGCGGGCGTGAGCTACGAGCAGTACTTC. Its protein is CASSYAGVSYEQYF.

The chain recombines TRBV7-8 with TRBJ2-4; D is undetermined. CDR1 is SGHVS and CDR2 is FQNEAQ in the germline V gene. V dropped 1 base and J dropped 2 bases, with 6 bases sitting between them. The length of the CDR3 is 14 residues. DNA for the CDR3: TGTGCCAGCAGCTTAGACTCCCCCAAAAACATTCAGTACTTC. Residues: CASSLDSPKNIQYF.

CDR3 region: CASSATGGDQPQHF. The CDR3 nucleotides read TGTGCCAGCAGCGCGACAGGCGGGGATCAGCCCCAGCATTTT. V and J are TRBV9 and TRBJ1-5; weak D call: TRBD1 (6 bases). This CDR3 is 14 amino acids long. V gave up 3 bases and J gave up 5 bases, with 12 bases separating them. The germline V gene has CDR1 SGDLS and CDR2 YYNGEE.

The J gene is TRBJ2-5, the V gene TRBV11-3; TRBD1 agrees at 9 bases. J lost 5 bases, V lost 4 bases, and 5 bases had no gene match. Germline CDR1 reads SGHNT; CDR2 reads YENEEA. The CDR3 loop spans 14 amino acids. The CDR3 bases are TGTGCCAGCAGCTCTAACAGGGGGCTGGAGACCCAGTACTTC. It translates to CASSSNRGLETQYF.

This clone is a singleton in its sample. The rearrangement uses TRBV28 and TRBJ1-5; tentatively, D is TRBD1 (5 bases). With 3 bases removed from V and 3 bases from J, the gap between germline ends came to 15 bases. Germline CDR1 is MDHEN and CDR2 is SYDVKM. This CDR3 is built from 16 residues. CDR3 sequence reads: CASSFEQGRLNQPQHF. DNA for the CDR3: TGTGCCAGCAGTTTTGAGCAGGGCCGACTCAATCAGCCCCAGCATTTT.

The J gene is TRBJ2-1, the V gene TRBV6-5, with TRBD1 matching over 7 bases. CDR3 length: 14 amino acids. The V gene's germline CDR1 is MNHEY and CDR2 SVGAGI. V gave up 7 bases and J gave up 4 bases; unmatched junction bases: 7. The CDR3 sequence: CASNDGTVYNEQFF. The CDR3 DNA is TGTGCCAGCAATGACGGGACAGTTTACAATGAGCAGTTCTTC.

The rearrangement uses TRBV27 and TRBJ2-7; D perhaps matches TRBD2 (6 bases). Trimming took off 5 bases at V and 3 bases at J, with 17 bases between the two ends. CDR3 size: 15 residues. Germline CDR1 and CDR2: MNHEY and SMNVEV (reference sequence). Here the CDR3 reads CASSPLGGEVYEQYF. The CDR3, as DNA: TGTGCCAGCAGTCCCCTCGGCGGGGAGGTCTACGAGCAGTACTTC.

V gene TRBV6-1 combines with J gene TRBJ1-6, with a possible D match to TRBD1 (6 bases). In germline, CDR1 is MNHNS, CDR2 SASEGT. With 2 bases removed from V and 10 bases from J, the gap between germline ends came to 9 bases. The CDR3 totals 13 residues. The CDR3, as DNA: TGTGCCAGCAGTGAACAGGGGCAATCACCCCTCCACTTT. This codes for CASSEQGQSPLHF.

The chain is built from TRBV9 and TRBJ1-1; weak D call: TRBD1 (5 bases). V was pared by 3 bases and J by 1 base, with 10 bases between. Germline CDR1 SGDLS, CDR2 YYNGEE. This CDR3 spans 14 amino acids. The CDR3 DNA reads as TGTGCCAGCAGCGGCGGGACCAAGAACACTGAAGCTTTCTTT. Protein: CASSGGTKNTEAFF.

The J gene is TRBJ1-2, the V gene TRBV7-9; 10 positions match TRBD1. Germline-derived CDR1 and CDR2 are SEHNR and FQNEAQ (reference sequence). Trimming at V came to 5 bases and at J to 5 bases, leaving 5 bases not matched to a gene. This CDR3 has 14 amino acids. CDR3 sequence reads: CASSLAGQGYGYTF. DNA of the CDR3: TGTGCCAGCAGCCTGGCGGGACAGGGGTATGGCTACACCTTC.

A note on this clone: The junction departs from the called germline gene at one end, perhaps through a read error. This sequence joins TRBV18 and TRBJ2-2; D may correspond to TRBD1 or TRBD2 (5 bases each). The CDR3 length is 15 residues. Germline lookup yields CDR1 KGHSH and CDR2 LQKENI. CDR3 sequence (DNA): TGTGCCAGCTCTCCACCCGAGGGGTTCACCGGGGAGCTGTTTTTT. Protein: CASSPPEGFTGELFF.

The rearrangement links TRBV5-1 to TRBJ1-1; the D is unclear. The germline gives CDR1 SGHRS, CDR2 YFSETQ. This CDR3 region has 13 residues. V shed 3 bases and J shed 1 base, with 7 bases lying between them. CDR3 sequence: CASSYRQNTEAFF. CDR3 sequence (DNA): TGCGCCAGCAGCTACCGACAGAACACTGAAGCTTTCTTT.